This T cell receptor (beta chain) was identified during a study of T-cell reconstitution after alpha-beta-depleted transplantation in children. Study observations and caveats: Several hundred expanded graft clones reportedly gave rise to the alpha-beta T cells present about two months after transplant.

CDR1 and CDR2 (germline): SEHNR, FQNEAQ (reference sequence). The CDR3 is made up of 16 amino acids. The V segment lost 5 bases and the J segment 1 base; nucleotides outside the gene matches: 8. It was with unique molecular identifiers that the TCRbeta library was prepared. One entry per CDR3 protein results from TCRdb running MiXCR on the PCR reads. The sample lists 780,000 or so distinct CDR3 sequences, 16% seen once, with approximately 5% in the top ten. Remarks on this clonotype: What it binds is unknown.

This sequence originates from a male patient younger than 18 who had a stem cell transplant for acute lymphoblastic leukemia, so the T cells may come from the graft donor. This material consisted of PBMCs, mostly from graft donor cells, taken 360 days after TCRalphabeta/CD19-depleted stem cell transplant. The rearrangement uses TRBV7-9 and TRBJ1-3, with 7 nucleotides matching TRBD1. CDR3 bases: TGTGCCAGCAGCACCCTCAGGGGGAGTTCTGGAAACACCATATATTTT. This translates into CASSTLRGSSGNTIYF. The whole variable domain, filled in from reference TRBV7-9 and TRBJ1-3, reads DTGVSQNPRHKITKRGQNVTFRCDPISEHNRLYWYRQTLGQGPEFLTYFQNEAQLEKSRLLSDRFSAERPKGSFSTLEIQRTEQGDSAMYLCASSTLRGSSGNTIYFGEGSWLTVV.